The 32 T cell receptor beta chains given below trace back to one sample, sequenced in a study of blood T cell repertoires in COVID-19 (dated by TCRdb to 2018 to 2021). Library generation was performed with the immunoSEQ multiplex PCR assay. Not all clones reach the TCRdb copy of this immuneACCESS table, which keeps in-frame sequences only. Checked studies attribute under half of the gap to unresolved V genes and leave the rest unexplained. A total of around 170,000 clones appear in this sample, less than 90% of them only once. The ten largest clones represent around 8% of the sample. Sequences were obtained from peripheral blood. The receptors originated from a woman in her seventies with COVID-19, enrolled during active disease.

The sample holds one count of this clone. The chain carries TRBV7-2 and TRBJ2-7; TRBD2 is a possible D gene (5 bases). V was clipped by 2 bases and J by 0 bases, with 14 bases between them. CDR1 and CDR2 (germline): SGHTA, FQGNSA. This CDR3 region has 16 residues. CDR3 in DNA: TGTGCCAGCAGCTTACAGGCGGGCGGCAACTCCTACGAGCAGTACTTC. Its protein is CASSLQAGGNSYEQYF.

This clone was found a few times. The V call is TRBV7-3, the J call TRBJ1-5; a weak D match, TRBD1 (5 bases). Deletions cut 5 bases from V and 6 bases from J, with 11 bases between. Germline V gives CDR1 SGHTA, CDR2 FQGTGA. This CDR3 contains 13 residues. CDR3 nucleotide sequence: TGTGCCAGCAGCCTTTCCGGGGGTCAGCCCCAGCATTTT. It yields the protein CASSLSGGQPQHF. Complete variable domain (other parts from reference TRBV7-3 and TRBJ1-5): GAGVSQTPSNKVTEKGKYVELRCDPISGHTALYWYRQSLGQGPEFLIYFQGTGAADDSGLPNDRFFAVRPEGSVSTLKIQRTERGDSAVYLCASSLSGGQPQHFGDGTRLSIL.

This rearrangement joins TRBV7-2 to TRBJ2-7; the match to TRBD2 covers 7 bases. The junction had 8 bases not matched to a gene; V was cut back by 4 bases and J by 2 bases. The CDR3 runs 15 residues. CDR1 SGHTA and CDR2 FQGNSA come from the germline V gene. As DNA, the CDR3 is TGTGCCAGCAGCTCTTCCAGCGGGACCACCTACGAGCAGTACTTC. The encoded protein is CASSSSSGTTYEQYF.

The chain couples TRBV12-3 or TRBV12-4 to TRBJ1-1, with D perhaps matching TRBD1 (5 bases). Trimming pared 6 bases from V and 10 bases from J, leaving 18 bases between. This CDR3 spans 13 amino acids. The chain's CDR3 is CASRLEPGGGAFF. CDR3 DNA sequence: TGTGCCAGCAGGTTGGAGCCGGGGGGAGGAGCTTTCTTT.

This sequence joins TRBV6-2 or TRBV6-3 and TRBJ1-5; no definite D call. Deletions cut 4 bases from V and 2 bases from J, with 15 bases between. The CDR3 totals 16 residues. Germline assignment: CDR1 MNHEY and CDR2 SVGEGT. The CDR3 DNA is TGTGCCAGCAGTTTTATGGAGGGCTTGGGCAATCAGCCCCAGCATTTT. This encodes CASSFMEGLGNQPQHF.

This clone was seen more than once but under ten times. This chain connects TRBV5-4 to TRBJ2-3; 7 bases line up with TRBD1. CDR3 length: 18 residues. Germline trimming cut 4 bases from V and 4 bases from J; bases unmatched to any gene: 18. Germline assignment: CDR1 SGHNT and CDR2 YYREEE (reference sequence). The CDR3 DNA reads as TGTGCCAGCAGCAAGCCGACAGGGAGCGCCCCAGATGCAGATACGCAGTATTTT. Residues: CASSKPTGSAPDADTQYF.

DNA for the CDR3: TGTGCCAGCAGCAAAGGTAGCTTAGCGGGACAATCCGGGACTAGCGGGAGGTGGTACTACGAGCAGTACTTC. It yields the protein CASSKGSLAGQSGTSGRWYYEQYF. The rearrangement joins TRBV21-1 to TRBJ2-7; the table calls TRBD2, which could not be checked here. TRBV21-1 is marked as a pseudogene. The CDR3 has 24 residues.

The rearrangement joins TRBV7-9 to TRBJ1-2; possible D gene TRBD1, 5 bases. V gave up 2 bases and J gave up 4 bases, with 14 bases separating them. This CDR3 is built from 15 residues. Germline CDR1 reads SEHNR; CDR2 reads FQNEAQ (reference sequence). Here the CDR3 reads CASSLSRGVGYGYTF. The CDR3 DNA reads TGTGCCAGCAGCTTAAGTCGGGGGGTCGGCTATGGCTACACCTTC.

The chain couples TRBV9 to TRBJ1-2; maybe TRBD1 (5 bases). This CDR3 has 16 residues. The ends were cut back, 3 bases at V and 7 bases at J, with 22 bases in the middle. Germline V gene lookup returns CDR1 SGDLS and CDR2 YYNGEE. The CDR3 region has the DNA TGTGCCAGCAGCGGACAAAACCGAAGGGACTCCGCTGGCTACACCTTC. Residues: CASSGQNRRDSAGYTF.

The gene calls are TRBV6-5 and TRBJ1-1, with a possible D match to TRBD1 (5 bases). Per germline, CDR1 MNHEY and CDR2 SVGAGI. This CDR3 spans 13 amino acids. The V gene lost 10 bases and the J gene lost 0 bases, with 12 bases spanning the gap. The CDR3 protein is CATQTALNTEAFF. For the CDR3, the DNA is TGTGCCACCCAGACAGCCTTGAACACTGAAGCTTTCTTT.

This chain uses TRBV30 with TRBJ2-1; D not resolved. Looked up from germline, CDR1 is GTSNPN and CDR2 is SVGIG (reference sequence). The CDR3 is 14 residues long. V was trimmed by 4 bases and J by 2 bases, leaving 12 bases between them. The CDR3 loop is CAWISGGTYNEQFF. DNA for the CDR3: TGTGCCTGGATTTCCGGCGGTACCTACAATGAGCAGTTCTTC.

This CDR3 reads CASTPGQGIRYTEAFF. In DNA form, the CDR3 reads TGTGCCAGCACACCGGGACAGGGTATTCGGTACACTGAAGCTTTCTTT. V usage is TRBV25-1 and J usage is TRBJ1-1, with 9 positions matching TRBD1. Per the germline V gene, CDR1 is MGHDK and CDR2 is SYGVNS. The CDR3 length is 16 residues. V lost 7 bases, J lost 3 bases, and 12 bases stayed unmatched.

The gene calls are TRBV6-5 and TRBJ2-7, with D unclear. The CDR3 has 15 amino acids. Germline V gives CDR1 MNHEY, CDR2 SVGAGI. Deletions cut 2 bases from V and 2 bases from J, with 13 bases between. CDR3 loop: CASSYRQEATYEQYF. The CDR3 DNA follows: TGTGCCAGCAGTTACCGCCAGGAAGCCACCTACGAGCAGTACTTC.

This chain uses TRBV29-1 with TRBJ2-3; no definite D call. V gave up 1 base and J gave up 5 bases, with 7 bases separating them. Germline CDR1 SQVTM, CDR2 ANQGSEA. This CDR3 contains 12 residues. The CDR3 reads CSVEVGRDTQYF. The CDR3 nucleotides read TGCAGCGTTGAAGTCGGTCGAGATACGCAGTATTTT.

This chain joins TRBV5-1 and TRBJ2-1; possible D gene TRBD2, 7 bases. Trimming took 6 bases from V and 4 from J, leaving 17 bases between them. The CDR3 has 15 residues. Germline values: CDR1 SGHRS, CDR2 YFSETQ. The CDR3 reads CASTLEGGRYNEQFF. CDR3 DNA sequence: TGCGCCAGCACCCTGGAGGGGGGGAGATACAATGAGCAGTTCTTC.

J is TRBJ2-7 and V is TRBV5-1; a weak D match, TRBD2 (6 bases). V lost 3 bases, J lost 4 bases, and 14 bases lay in between. The CDR3 has 14 residues. Looked up from germline, CDR1 is SGHRS and CDR2 is YFSETQ. CDR3 amino acids: CASSSGQEGYEQYF. The DNA for the CDR3 is TGCGCCAGCAGCTCTGGTCAGGAGGGGTACGAGCAGTACTTC.

This clone showed up just a few times. CDR3 DNA sequence: TGCGCCAGCAGCTTGGGACAGGGAGAAAGGTACGAGCAGTACTTC. Translating it yields CASSLGQGERYEQYF. The V call is TRBV5-1, the J call TRBJ2-7; 7 nucleotides agree with TRBD1. CDR3 size: 15 residues. Germline loops: CDR1 SGHRS, CDR2 YFSETQ. The V segment lost 0 bases and the J segment 4 bases; nucleotides outside the gene matches: 7.

The chain links TRBV3-1 (or the pseudogene TRBV3-2) to TRBJ2-5, with D unresolved. CDR3 size: 15 residues. V was shortened by 5 bases and J by 2 bases, with 15 bases between the two germline ends. Germline loops: CDR1 LGHDT, CDR2 YNNKEL (reference sequence). For the CDR3, the DNA is TGTGCCAGCAGCAAGCTGAGTCCACAGCAAGAGACCCAGTACTTC. Encoded protein: CASSKLSPQQETQYF.

V usage is TRBV19 and J usage is TRBJ2-3; TRBD1 matches at 8 bases. The CDR3 totals 15 residues. V lost 7 bases and J lost 1; bases outside the gene matches: 7. The V gene's germline CDR1 is LNHDA and CDR2 SQIVND (reference sequence). CDR3 protein: CASTPGQGRTDTQYF. The DNA for the CDR3 is TGTGCCAGTACTCCAGGACAGGGCCGCACAGATACGCAGTATTTT. Together with reference TRBV19 and TRBJ2-3, the CDR3 gives the full variable domain: DGGITQSPKYLFRKEGQNVTLSCEQNLNHDAMYWYRQDPGQGLRLIYYSQIVNDFQKGDIAEGYSVSREKKESFPLTVTSAQKNPTAFYLCASTPGQGRTDTQYFGPGTRLTVL.

The V gene is TRBV5-1, the J gene TRBJ2-1, with unresolved D. V lost 5 bases to trimming and J lost 4 bases, with 10 bases between them. Looked up from germline, CDR1 is SGHRS and CDR2 is YFSETQ. CDR3 length: 13 residues. The CDR3 here is CASRADPYNEQFF. For the CDR3, the DNA is TGCGCCAGCAGGGCAGATCCTTACAATGAGCAGTTCTTC.

The chain employs TRBV5-1 and TRBJ2-1, with TRBD2 matching over 8 bases. Looked up from germline, CDR1 is SGHRS and CDR2 is YFSETQ. The trim removed 0 bases at V and 10 bases at J, leaving 9 bases unmatched. The CDR3 contains 15 residues. CDR3 residues: CASSLVAGLVKEQFF. Here the CDR3 DNA reads TGCGCCAGCAGCTTGGTAGCGGGACTGGTGAAAGAGCAGTTCTTC.

The V gene is TRBV9, the J gene TRBJ2-1, with 11 bases matching TRBD2. Germline assignment: CDR1 SGDLS and CDR2 YYNGEE. The CDR3 has 14 amino acids. V lost 4 bases and J lost 7; bases outside the gene matches: 4. DNA for the CDR3: TGTGCCAGCAGCAAGACTAGCGGGAATAATGAGCAGTTCTTC. Residues: CASSKTSGNNEQFF. The whole variable domain, remainder taken from reference TRBV9 and TRBJ2-1, is DSGVTQTPKHLITATGQRVTLRCSPRSGDLSVYWYQQSLDQGLQFLIQYYNGEERAKGNILERFSAQQFPDLHSELNLSSLELGDSALYFCASSKTSGNNEQFFGPGTRLTVL.

The chain has TRBV28 and TRBJ2-7; TRBD2 agrees at 9 bases. The CDR3 consists of 15 residues. Germline-derived CDR1 and CDR2 are MDHEN and SYDVKM. The V gene end was trimmed by 2 bases and the J gene end by 2 bases; junction bases not matched to a gene: 4. The CDR3 DNA sequence: TGTGCCAGCAGTTTACGGCTAGCGGGGCCCTACGAGCAGTACTTC. This encodes CASSLRLAGPYEQYF. Complete variable domain (other parts from reference TRBV28 and TRBJ2-7): DVKVTQSSRYLVKRTGEKVFLECVQDMDHENMFWYRQDPGLGLRLIYFSYDVKMKEKGDIPEGYSVSREKKERFSLILESASTNQTSMYLCASSLRLAGPYEQYFGPGTRLTVT.

CDR3 coding DNA: TGTGCCAGCAGCCAAGATTGGCAGCGGGCCGCCTACGAGCAGTACTTC. Its translation: CASSQDWQRAAYEQYF. The V gene is TRBV3-1 (or the pseudogene TRBV3-2), the J gene TRBJ2-7, with a tentative D call TRBD2 (6 bases). V was cut by 0 bases and J by 2 bases, with 14 bases left in between. Germline V CDR1 and CDR2: LGHDT, YNNKEL (reference sequence). There are 16 residues in the CDR3.

V usage is TRBV5-8 and J usage is TRBJ2-7; 9 nucleotides align to TRBD2. Germline V lookup: CDR1 SGHTS, CDR2 YDEGEE. The ends lost 1 base at V and 3 bases at J; junction bases unmatched: 17. This CDR3 is built from 19 residues. CDR3 nucleotides: TGTGCCAGCAGCTTGCTTGGCGGGAGGGCCCCTGTTCCTATCTACGAGCAGTACTTC. Residues: CASSLLGGRAPVPIYEQYF.

This clone came up once. The rearrangement links TRBV4-3 to TRBJ1-5, with 9 bases aligning to TRBD1. V was clipped by 4 bases and J by 6 bases; unmatched bases: 7. Germline-derived CDR1 and CDR2 are LGHNA and YSLEER. This CDR3 has 15 amino acids. The CDR3 reads CASSLGQGSGQPQHF. Written as DNA, the CDR3 is TGCGCCAGCAGCCTAGGACAGGGGAGTGGTCAGCCCCAGCATTTT.

The chain couples TRBV10-3 to TRBJ2-7, with TRBD2 identical over 13 bases. This CDR3 contains 16 residues. Germline CDR1 reads ENHRY; CDR2 reads SYGVKD. Unmatched junction bases numbered 7, after V lost 2 bases and J lost 6 bases. The CDR3 bases are TGTGCCATCAGTGAGGGCACTAGCGGGAGGGCCGGCGAGCAGTACTTC. As protein: CAISEGTSGRAGEQYF.

The chain has TRBV7-8 and TRBJ2-3; D ambiguous. V was pared by 5 bases and J by 6 bases, with 9 bases between. The CDR3 has 12 residues. Looked up from germline, CDR1 is SGHVS and CDR2 is FQNEAQ. Written as DNA, the CDR3 is TGTGCCAGCAGCCCTTTCGGGGATACGCAGTATTTT. Its protein is CASSPFGDTQYF.

The chain uses TRBV11-3 and TRBJ2-2; D is possibly TRBD1 (5 bases). Deletions cut 5 bases from V and 5 bases from J, with 12 bases between. The CDR3 totals 14 residues. Germline V gene sequence: CDR1 SGHNT, CDR2 YENEEA. The CDR3 bases are TGTGCCAGCAGCCCAGGGCGCTTTACCGGGGAGCTGTTTTTT. This codes for CASSPGRFTGELFF.

The chain employs TRBV3-1 (or the pseudogene TRBV3-2) and TRBJ1-2; the D gene is possibly TRBD1 (6 bases). CDR1 is LGHDT, CDR2 YNNKEL, per germline (reference sequence). V lost 3 bases to trimming and J lost 7 bases, with 12 bases between them. The CDR3 covers 13 residues. The CDR3 nucleotides are TGTGCCAGCAGCCAGGCAGGGGCTTCTGGCTACACCTTC. Translated, it gives CASSQAGASGYTF.

The J gene is TRBJ2-3, the V gene TRBV7-3; 9 positions match TRBD2. The V segment lost 5 bases and the J segment 3 bases; nucleotides outside the gene matches: 3. In germline, CDR1 is SGHTA, CDR2 FQGTGA. CDR3 size: 14 residues. The CDR3, as DNA: TGTGCCAGCAGCAATAGCGGGAGTACAGATACGCAGTATTTT. This encodes CASSNSGSTDTQYF. The full variable domain, its missing parts supplied by reference TRBV7-3 and TRBJ2-3, is GAGVSQTPSNKVTEKGKYVELRCDPISGHTALYWYRQSLGQGPEFLIYFQGTGAADDSGLPNDRFFAVRPEGSVSTLKIQRTERGDSAVYLCASSNSGSTDTQYFGPGTRLTVL.

This chain uses TRBV28 with TRBJ1-5; D is undetermined. CDR1 is MDHEN and CDR2 is SYDVKM in the germline V gene. CDR3 length: 13 residues. Trimming took off 3 bases at V and 7 bases at J, with 10 bases between the two ends. The CDR3 sequence is CASSLGLVQPQHF. DNA of the CDR3: TGTGCCAGCAGTTTGGGCTTAGTCCAGCCCCAGCATTTT.